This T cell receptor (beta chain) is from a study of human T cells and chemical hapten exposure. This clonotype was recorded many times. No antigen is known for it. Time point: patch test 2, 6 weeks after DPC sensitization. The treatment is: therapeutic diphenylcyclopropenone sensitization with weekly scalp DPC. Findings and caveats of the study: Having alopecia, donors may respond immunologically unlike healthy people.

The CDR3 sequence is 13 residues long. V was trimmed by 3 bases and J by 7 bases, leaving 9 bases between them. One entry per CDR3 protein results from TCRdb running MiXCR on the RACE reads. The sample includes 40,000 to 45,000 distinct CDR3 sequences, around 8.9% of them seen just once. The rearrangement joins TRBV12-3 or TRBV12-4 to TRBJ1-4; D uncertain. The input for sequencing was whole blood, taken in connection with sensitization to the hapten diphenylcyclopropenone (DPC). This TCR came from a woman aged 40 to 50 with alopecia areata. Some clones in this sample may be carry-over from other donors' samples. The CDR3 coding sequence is TGTGCCAGCAGTTTTGGGTCTTTTGAAAAACTGTTTTTT. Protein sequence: CASSFGSFEKLFF.